Shown below are 29 T cell receptor beta chains from a single sample sequenced in a study of blood T cells in healthy people across ages (dated by TCRdb to the mid-2010s). Libraries were prepared through 5' RACE. The sequencer was an Illumina HiSeq 2500. A second roughly 7 to 11 cycle PCR used a sample-barcoded 5' primer and a J-beta primer mix. Starting from the raw public reads, TCRdb applied fastp trimming at Q25, assembled clones with MiXCR and retained in-frame beta chains. A single entry per CDR3 protein holds the most common genes and DNA from its merged rows. This sample has about 1,000,000 distinct CDR3 sequences in its table, and under 55% of those were observed once. Jointly, the top ten make up approximately 17% of the sample. The specimen was blood. Source of these receptors: a woman aged 55-70 years in good health.

This clonotype was detected a few times. This chain connects TRBV15 to TRBJ2-7, with a possible D match to TRBD2 (6 bases). The V and J ends lost 1 base and 1 base respectively, with 11 bases between them. The CDR3 runs 15 residues. Germline loops: CDR1 LNHNV, CDR2 YYDKDF (reference sequence). The CDR3: CATSRGGGISYEQYF. CDR3 DNA sequence: TGTGCCACCAGCAGAGGTGGCGGGATTTCCTACGAGCAGTACTTC.

This chain uses TRBV20-1 with TRBJ2-7; 8 bases fit TRBD1. CDR1 and CDR2 (germline): DFQATT, SNEGSKA (reference sequence). The V segment lost 6 bases and the J segment 2 bases; nucleotides outside the gene matches: 9. This CDR3 contains 14 residues. The CDR3: CSASQRQGPYEQYF. CDR3 bases: TGCAGTGCCAGCCAGAGACAGGGGCCCTACGAGCAGTACTTC.

The rearrangement links TRBV20-1 to TRBJ1-5; D ambiguous. The germline V gene has CDR1 DFQATT and CDR2 SNEGSKA (reference sequence). CDR3 length equals 16 residues. V was cut by 3 bases and J by 0 bases, with 15 bases left in between. The CDR3 here is CSASTPGGISNQPQHF. The CDR3, as DNA: TGCAGTGCTAGCACCCCAGGAGGGATTAGCAATCAGCCCCAGCATTTT.

This rearrangement joins TRBV11-2 to TRBJ2-7; D possibly corresponds to TRBD2 (6 bases). Trimming removed 7 bases from V and 0 bases from J, with 13 bases in between. Germline V gene sequence: CDR1 SGHAT, CDR2 FQNNGV. The CDR3 is made up of 14 amino acids. CDR3 loop: CASTGGTSSYEQYF. The CDR3 DNA is TGTGCCAGCACGGGCGGGACGAGCTCCTACGAGCAGTACTTC.

This sequence joins TRBV7-8 and TRBJ2-1; a possible D gene is TRBD2 (6 bases). V was clipped by 3 bases and J by 8 bases, with 11 bases between them. Germline-derived CDR1 and CDR2 are SGHVS and FQNEAQ. CDR3 length: 13 amino acids. CDR3 sequence reads: CASSFRLVHEQFF. The CDR3 nucleotides read TGTGCCAGCAGCTTCCGACTAGTTCATGAGCAGTTCTTC. The full variable domain, with the rest looked up from reference TRBV7-8 and TRBJ2-1, is GAGVSQSPRYKVAKRGQDVALRCDPISGHVSLFWYQQALGQGPEFLTYFQNEAQLDKSGLPSDRFFAERPEGSVSTLKIQRTQQEDSAVYLCASSFRLVHEQFFGPGTRLTVL.

A single count supports this clonotype. The chain employs TRBV2 and TRBJ1-5; unclear D gene. The CDR3 spans 15 residues. The germline CDR1 and CDR2 sequences are SNHLY and FYNNEI. Trimming left V 3 bases short and J 0 bases short, with 9 bases between. The CDR3 is CASSDTGDSNQPQHF. The DNA for the CDR3 is TGTGCCAGCAGTGATACCGGGGATAGCAATCAGCCCCAGCATTTT.

Concerning this clonotype itself: Just one base apart from a much larger clone, this may be a read error. The V and J genes are TRBV4-2 and TRBJ2-7; D is undetermined. The end of the DNA aligns better with TRBJ2-5, so the J call may be wrong. This CDR3 spans 14 amino acids. Per germline, CDR1 LGHNA and CDR2 YNFKEQ. CDR3 in amino acids: CASSQTLDQPTQYF. As DNA, the CDR3 is TGTGCCAGCAGCCAAACCCTGGACCAGCCGACCCAGTACTTC.

The rearrangement joins TRBV20-1 to TRBJ1-2, with D hard to call. Germline loops: CDR1 DFQATT, CDR2 SNEGSKA (reference sequence). The CDR3 covers 14 residues. Trimming shortened V by 0 bases and J by 4 bases, and 12 bases separated the two germline ends. The CDR3 sequence: CSARDLGRFYGYTF. The CDR3 nucleotides read TGCAGTGCTAGAGATCTCGGGAGATTCTATGGCTACACCTTC.

This chain joins TRBV29-1 and TRBJ2-7; 9 nucleotides agree with TRBD2. Germline V gives CDR1 SQVTM, CDR2 ANQGSEA. The V and J ends lost 8 bases and 1 base, in that order; junction bases with no gene match: 9. This CDR3 has 14 residues. CDR3 region: CSPWPTSGSYEQYF. As DNA, the CDR3 is TGCAGCCCCTGGCCGACTAGCGGATCCTACGAGCAGTACTTC.

This chain links TRBV7-2 with TRBJ2-3, with TRBD2 as a possible D gene (6 bases). This CDR3 region has 15 residues. The V end lost 6 bases, the J end lost 2 bases, and 15 bases lay between the germline ends. Germline V gene lookup returns CDR1 SGHTA and CDR2 FQGNSA. CDR3 nucleotides: TGTGCCAGCAGACCTCCGGGACTCTACACAGATACGCAGTATTTT. Translation gives CASRPPGLYTDTQYF. Using reference TRBV7-2 and TRBJ2-3 for the parts outside the CDR3, the full variable domain is GAGVSQSPSNKVTEKGKDVELRCDPISGHTALYWYRQSLGQGLEFLIYFQGNSAPDKSGLPSDRFSAERTGGSVSTLTIQRTQQEDSAVYLCASRPPGLYTDTQYFGPGTRLTVL.

This clonotype was counted between two and nine times. The chain joins TRBV6-1 to TRBJ2-7; D call uncertain. Trimming took off 0 bases at V and 3 bases at J, with 12 bases between the two ends. The CDR3 has 15 amino acids. Germline V gene data show CDR1 as MNHNS and CDR2 as SASEGT. The CDR3 nucleotides are TGTGCCAGCAGTGAAGCTGGGTACCCCCTCTACGAGCAGTACTTC. It is translated as CASSEAGYPLYEQYF.

This clonotype was observed a few times. The chain is built from TRBV20-1 and TRBJ2-7; D unclear. The CDR3 sequence is 13 residues long. Germline CDR1 and CDR2: DFQATT and SNEGSKA (reference sequence). V gave up 6 bases and J gave up 2 bases, with 14 bases separating them. The CDR3 spells CSAESSLAYEQYF. The CDR3 coding sequence is TGCAGTGCGGAAAGTTCCCTTGCCTACGAGCAGTACTTC.

As concerns this clonotype: This could be a read error, since a much larger clone is one nucleotide away. The chain is built from TRBV20-1 and TRBJ2-1; no clear D gene. In germline, CDR1 is DFQATT, CDR2 SNEGSKA (reference sequence). This CDR3 is 11 amino acids long. The V end was cut by 3 bases, the J end by 13 bases, with 13 bases between. The CDR3, as DNA: TGCAGTGCTAGGACTTCGGAGACCCAGTTCTTC. Its protein is CSARTSETQFF.

This chain links TRBV7-9 with TRBJ2-7, with TRBD2 matching 7 bases. Germline-derived CDR1 and CDR2 are SEHNR and FQNEAQ (reference sequence). The CDR3 runs 14 residues. V shed 1 base and J 5 bases; nucleotides not matched to a gene: 5. The DNA of the CDR3 is TGTGCCAGCAGCTTAGGGGGGAGGGGCAACGAGCAGTACTTC. The encoded protein is CASSLGGRGNEQYF.

Only a few counts were recorded for this clonotype. For the CDR3, the DNA is TGTGCCAGCAGCCACACTTCCGGGAGGGCGAATGAGCAGTTCTTC. Its translation is CASSHTSGRANEQFF. The rearrangement links TRBV7-9 to TRBJ2-1, with TRBD2 matching 8 bases. The trim removed 5 bases at V and 7 bases at J, leaving 10 bases unmatched. Germline lookup yields CDR1 SEHNR and CDR2 FQNEAQ (reference sequence). The CDR3 is made up of 15 amino acids.

This clonotype occurred once. The rearrangement links TRBV29-1 to TRBJ1-5, with no clear D. CDR1 SQVTM and CDR2 ANQGSEA come from the germline V gene. The CDR3 is 14 residues long. V was cut by 6 bases and J by 0 bases, with 12 bases left in between. The CDR3 protein is CSVTLGSSNQPQHF. CDR3 coding DNA: TGCAGCGTCACTCTTGGGAGTAGCAATCAGCCCCAGCATTTT.

This clonotype was detected many times. The chain carries TRBV24-1 and TRBJ2-1; 16 bases are shared with TRBD2. Unmatched junction bases numbered 4, after V lost 7 bases and J lost 8 bases. The CDR3 has 15 amino acids. Germline values: CDR1 KGHDR, CDR2 SFDVKD. CDR3 protein: CATSGTSGRVHEQFF. In DNA, the CDR3 is TGTGCCACCAGCGGGACTAGCGGGAGGGTCCATGAGCAGTTCTTC.

The rearrangement joins TRBV12-3 or TRBV12-4 to TRBJ1-6; D may be TRBD1 (5 bases). This CDR3 has 11 amino acids. V lost 1 base and J lost 15, with 7 bases in between. CDR3 residues: CASSLGGHLHF. The CDR3 nucleotides are TGTGCCAGCAGTTTAGGAGGACACCTCCACTTT.

This chain connects TRBV28 to TRBJ1-5; D not resolved. Trimming took off 7 bases at V and 0 bases at J, with 7 bases between the two ends. This CDR3 comprises 13 residues. The V gene's germline CDR1 is MDHEN and CDR2 SYDVKM. CDR3 in amino acids: CASITYSNQPQHF. Here the CDR3 DNA reads TGTGCCAGCATTACCTATAGCAATCAGCCCCAGCATTTT.

This clonotype came up a few times. The CDR3 DNA is TGCAGTGCTAGAGATCGTTATGTACCAAACCGGAATGAGCAGTTCTTC. Protein product: CSARDRYVPNRNEQFF. The chain joins TRBV20-1 to TRBJ2-1; no clear D gene. CDR1 and CDR2 (germline): DFQATT, SNEGSKA (reference sequence). This CDR3 region has 16 residues. V lost 0 bases to trimming and J lost 7 bases, with 19 bases between them.

The chain couples TRBV20-1 to TRBJ2-4; D remains ambiguous. Germline lookup yields CDR1 DFQATT and CDR2 SNEGSKA (reference sequence). Trimming pared 7 bases from V and 0 bases from J, leaving 16 bases between. The CDR3 sequence is 15 residues long. The CDR3 DNA follows: TGCAGTGTTATCGCGCAGAGTCTAGCCAAAAACATTCAGTACTTC. Translated: CSVIAQSLAKNIQYF.

This clonotype was seen only a few times. J is TRBJ2-1 and V is TRBV12-3 or TRBV12-4, with 10 bases that match TRBD2. The CDR3 spans 15 residues. With V trimmed by 3 bases and J by 8 bases, 7 bases remained unmatched. CDR3 in amino acids: CASSLLTSGVDEQFF. The CDR3 bases are TGTGCCAGCAGTTTGTTAACTAGCGGGGTCGATGAGCAGTTCTTC.

This CDR3 is CSVADRRAFF. CDR3 coding DNA: TGCAGCGTTGCAGACAGGCGGGCTTTCTTT. The genes are TRBV29-1 and TRBJ1-1, with D maybe TRBD1 (6 bases). The germline V gene encodes CDR1 SQVTM and CDR2 ANQGSEA. The CDR3 contains 10 residues. Trimming cost V 4 bases and J 11 bases, with 11 bases left between them.

A few counts support this clonotype. The chain is built from TRBV3-1 and TRBJ2-3, with no clear D. The CDR3 loop spans 12 amino acids. Germline assignment: CDR1 LGHDT and CDR2 YNNKEL (reference sequence). V was pared by 2 bases and J by 11 bases, with 11 bases between. The CDR3 sequence: CASSQPFEVQYF. The CDR3 nucleotides read TGTGCCAGCAGCCAACCCTTTGAAGTGCAGTATTTT.

The chain has TRBV7-2 and TRBJ2-7, with 12 bases aligning to TRBD2. Germline loops: CDR1 SGHTA, CDR2 FQGNSA. This CDR3 contains 17 residues. V shed 4 bases and J 7 bases; nucleotides not matched to a gene: 14. The CDR3 DNA sequence: TGTGCCAGCAGCTCGTGGACTAGCGGGATCGGCGGCAATGAGCAGTACTTC. Translating gives CASSSWTSGIGGNEQYF.

V is TRBV7-2 and J is TRBJ2-5; D remains ambiguous. This CDR3 has 15 residues. CDR1 SGHTA and CDR2 FQGNSA come from the germline V gene. V was clipped by 0 bases and J by 7 bases, with 15 bases between them. The CDR3 coding sequence is TGTGCCAGCAGCTTAGCGCTAGGGAATTTGGCGACCCAGTACTTC. This codes for CASSLALGNLATQYF.

This chain connects TRBV10-3 to TRBJ2-5; the match to TRBD1 covers 7 bases. Matching the DNA end better, TRBJ2-7 makes the J call doubtful. Germline V gene data show CDR1 as ENHRY and CDR2 as SYGVKD. The CDR3 consists of 13 residues. CDR3 protein: CAISGTALYEQYF. DNA of the CDR3: TGTGCCATCAGCGGGACAGCCCTTTACGAGCAGTACTTC.

CDR3 nucleotides: TGTGCCAGCAGTTACGAGTGGTGTCAGGGGAAGCCGCTTTGCTACGAGCAGTACTTC. It specifies CASSYEWCQGKPLCYEQYF. The chain uses TRBV6-5 and TRBJ2-7; perhaps TRBD1 as D (6 bases). The CDR3 covers 19 residues. V dropped 2 bases and J dropped 3 bases, with 26 bases sitting between them. Germline V gene data show CDR1 as MNHEY and CDR2 as SVGAGI.

This clonotype occurred once. This chain connects TRBV10-3 to TRBJ2-7, with D maybe TRBD1 (5 bases). This CDR3 comprises 11 residues. The ends were cut back, 7 bases at V and 6 bases at J, with 10 bases in the middle. Germline V lookup: CDR1 ENHRY, CDR2 SYGVKD. The CDR3 nucleotides read TGTGCCATCACAACCCAGGGCGAGCAGTACTTC. It translates to CAITTQGEQYF.